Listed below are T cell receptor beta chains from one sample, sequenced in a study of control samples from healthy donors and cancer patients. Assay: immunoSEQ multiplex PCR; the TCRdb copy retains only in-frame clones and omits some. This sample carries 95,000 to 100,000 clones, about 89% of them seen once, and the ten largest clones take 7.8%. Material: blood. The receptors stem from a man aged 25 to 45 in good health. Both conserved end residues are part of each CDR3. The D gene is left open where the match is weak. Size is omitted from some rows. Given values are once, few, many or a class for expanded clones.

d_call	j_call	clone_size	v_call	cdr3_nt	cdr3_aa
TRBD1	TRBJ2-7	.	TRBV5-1	TGCGCCAGCAGCTTGGTGACAGGGGTGTCCTACGAGCAGTACTTC	CASSLVTGVSYEQYF
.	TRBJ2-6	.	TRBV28	TGTGCCAGCAGTTTTACCGGGGCCAACGTCCTGACTTTC	CASSFTGANVLTF
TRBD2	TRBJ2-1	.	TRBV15	TGTGCCACCAGCTCCCCGGGACTAGCGTTATACAATGAGCAGTTCTTC	CATSSPGLALYNEQFF
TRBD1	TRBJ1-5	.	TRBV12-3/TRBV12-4	TGTGCCAGCAGAGGGACAGGGAACCAGCCCCAGCATTTT	CASRGTGNQPQHF
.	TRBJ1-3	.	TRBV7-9	TGTGCCAGCGGGGCAGGGGACCTCGAAGGGAACACCATATATTTT	CASGAGDLEGNTIYF
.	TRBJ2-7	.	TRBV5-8	TGTGCCAGCAGCTTGGGGGCCGTCTACGAGCAGTACTTC	CASSLGAVYEQYF
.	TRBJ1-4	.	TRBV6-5	TGTGCCAGCATTGGCACCGCTGAAAAACTGTTTTTT	CASIGTAEKLFF
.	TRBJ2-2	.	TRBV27	TGTGCCAGCAGTTTAGACTTGAACACCGGGGAGCTGTTTTTT	CASSLDLNTGELFF
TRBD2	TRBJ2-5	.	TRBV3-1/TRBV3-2	TGTGCCAGCAGCCTAGCGAATTGGGGGGGTACCCAGTACTTC	CASSLANWGGTQYF
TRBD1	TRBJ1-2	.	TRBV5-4	TGTGCCAGCAGCTTGGTAGACAGGGGCTATGGCTACACCTTC	CASSLVDRGYGYTF
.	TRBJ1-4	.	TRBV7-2	TGTGCCAGCAGCTTAGCGGGGGGTAATGAAAAACTGTTTTTT	CASSLAGGNEKLFF
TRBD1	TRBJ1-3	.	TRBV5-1	TGCGCCAGCAGCTCAACAGGGGCGGTGGGAAACACCATATATTTT	CASSSTGAVGNTIYF
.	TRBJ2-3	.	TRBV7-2	TGTGCCAGCAGCCGATATACCACAGATACGCAGTATTTT	CASSRYTTDTQYF
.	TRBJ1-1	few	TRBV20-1	TGCAGTGCTAGTTCCGGACGGATGAACACTGAAGCTTTCTTT	CSASSGRMNTEAFF
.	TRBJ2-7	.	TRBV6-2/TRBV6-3	TGTGCCAGCAGTTATCGAGAGACCCCGCCTGGTGAGCAGTACTTC	CASSYRETPPGEQYF
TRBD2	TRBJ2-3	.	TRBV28	TGTGCCAGCCTGGAGGCGGGAGCGACAGATACGCAGTATTTT	CASLEAGATDTQYF
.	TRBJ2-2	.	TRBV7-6	TGTGCCAGCAGCCCAGGGCCCCGGGAGAACACCGGGGAGCTGTTTTTT	CASSPGPRENTGELFF
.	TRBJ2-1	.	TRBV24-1	TGTGCCACCAGTGACAACTGGGGGGACAAAAGGTTCTTC	CATSDNWGDKRFF
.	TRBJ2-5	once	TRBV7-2	TGTGCCAGCAGCTTAGTCACCTCTTGGGGGGAGACCCAGTACTTC	CASSLVTSWGETQYF
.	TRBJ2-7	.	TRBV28	TGTGCCAGCAACCCCGGTATAGCAGGGACCTACGAGCAGTACTTC	CASNPGIAGTYEQYF
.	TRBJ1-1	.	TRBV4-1	TGCGCCAGCAGCCAAGATAGGGGGAACACTGAAGCTTTCTTT	CASSQDRGNTEAFF
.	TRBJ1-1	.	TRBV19	TGTGCCAGTAGGCGAGTAGGGGGGGCGTACGGTCCGGCTGAAGCTTTCTTT	CASRRVGGAYGPAEAFF
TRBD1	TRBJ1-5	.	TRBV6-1	TGTGCCAGCAGTGAGGGACAGGGCGGCCAGCCCCAGCATTTT	CASSEGQGGQPQHF
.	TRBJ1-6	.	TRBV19	TGTGCCAGTAGTAAATGGTCGCGGAATTCACCCCTCCACTTT	CASSKWSRNSPLHF
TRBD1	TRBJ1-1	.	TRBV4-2	TGTGCCAGCAGCCATCTGGGACAGCTGAACACTGAAGCTTTCTTT	CASSHLGQLNTEAFF
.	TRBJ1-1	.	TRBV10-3	TGTGCCATCAATTCTCCCTCCTCCGGGACAAGAAACACTGAAGCTTTCTTT	CAINSPSSGTRNTEAFF